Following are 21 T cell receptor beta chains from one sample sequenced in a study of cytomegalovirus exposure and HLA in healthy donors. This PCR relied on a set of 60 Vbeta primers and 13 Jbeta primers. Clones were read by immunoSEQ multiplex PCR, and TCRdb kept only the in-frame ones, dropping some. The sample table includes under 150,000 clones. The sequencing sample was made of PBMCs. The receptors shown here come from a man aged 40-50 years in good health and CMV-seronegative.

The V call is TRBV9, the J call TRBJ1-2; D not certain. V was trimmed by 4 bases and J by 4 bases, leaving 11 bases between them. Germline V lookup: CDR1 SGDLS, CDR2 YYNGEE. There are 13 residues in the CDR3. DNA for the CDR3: TGTGCCAGCAGCCTAAGAGGCGGCTATGGCTACACCTTC. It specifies CASSLRGGYGYTF.

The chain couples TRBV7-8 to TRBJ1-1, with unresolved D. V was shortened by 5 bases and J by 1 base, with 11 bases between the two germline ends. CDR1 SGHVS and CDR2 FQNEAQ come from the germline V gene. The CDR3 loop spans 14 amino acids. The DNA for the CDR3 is TGTGCCAGCAGCCATCCTGGCAGGAACACTGAAGCTTTCTTT. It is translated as CASSHPGRNTEAFF.

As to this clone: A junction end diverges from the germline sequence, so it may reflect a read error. The CDR3 reads CANSQPGAKIRGYTF. CDR3 in DNA: TGCGCCAACAGCCAACCAGGGGCCAAAATACGTGGCTACACCTTC. This chain links TRBV4-1 with TRBJ1-2; D possibly corresponds to TRBD1 (6 bases). The CDR3 spans 15 residues. The germline gives CDR1 MGHRA, CDR2 YSYEKL.

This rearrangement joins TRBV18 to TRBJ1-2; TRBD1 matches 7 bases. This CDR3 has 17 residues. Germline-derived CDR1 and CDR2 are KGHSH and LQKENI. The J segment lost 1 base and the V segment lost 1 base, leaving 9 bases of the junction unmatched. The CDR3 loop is CASSPLTPGQFNYGYTF. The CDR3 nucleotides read TGTGCCAGCTCACCACTTACACCGGGACAGTTTAACTATGGCTACACCTTC.

The DNA of the CDR3 is TGCGCCAGCAGCTTGGGGGCGGCGGGTCCCTACGAGCAGTACTTC. Amino acid sequence: CASSLGAAGPYEQYF. The gene calls are TRBV5-1 and TRBJ2-7; TRBD2 is a possible D gene (5 bases). V lost 0 bases, J lost 2 bases, and 12 bases lay in between. The CDR3 consists of 15 residues. Germline lookup yields CDR1 SGHRS and CDR2 YFSETQ.

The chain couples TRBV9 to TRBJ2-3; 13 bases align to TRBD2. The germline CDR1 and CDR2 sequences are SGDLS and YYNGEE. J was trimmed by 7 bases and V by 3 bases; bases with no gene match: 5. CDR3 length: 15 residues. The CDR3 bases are TGTGCCAGCAGCGGAACTAGCGGGGGGGCGTATACGCAGTATTTT. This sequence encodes CASSGTSGGAYTQYF.

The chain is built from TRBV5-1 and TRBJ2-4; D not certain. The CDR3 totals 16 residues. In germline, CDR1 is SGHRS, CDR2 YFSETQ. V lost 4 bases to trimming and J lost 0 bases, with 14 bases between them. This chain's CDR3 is CASSPRSVLAKNIQYF. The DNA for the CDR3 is TGCGCCAGCAGCCCTAGAAGCGTTTTAGCCAAAAACATTCAGTACTTC.

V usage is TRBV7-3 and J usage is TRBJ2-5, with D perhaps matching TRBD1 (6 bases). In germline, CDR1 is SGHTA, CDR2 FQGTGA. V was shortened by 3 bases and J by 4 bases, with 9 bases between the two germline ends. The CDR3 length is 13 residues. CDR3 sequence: CASSFTGPETQYF. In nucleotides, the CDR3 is TGTGCCAGCAGCTTCACAGGGCCAGAGACCCAGTACTTC. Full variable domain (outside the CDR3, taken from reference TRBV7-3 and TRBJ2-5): GAGVSQTPSNKVTEKGKYVELRCDPISGHTALYWYRQSLGQGPEFLIYFQGTGAADDSGLPNDRFFAVRPEGSVSTLKIQRTERGDSAVYLCASSFTGPETQYFGPGTRLLVL.

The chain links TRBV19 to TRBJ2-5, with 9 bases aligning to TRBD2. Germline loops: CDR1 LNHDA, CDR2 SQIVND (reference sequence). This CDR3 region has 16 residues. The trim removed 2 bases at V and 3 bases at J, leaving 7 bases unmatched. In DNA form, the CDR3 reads TGTGCCAGTAGTATATGGCGGGGGGGCCTGAAAGAGACCCAGTACTTC. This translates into CASSIWRGGLKETQYF.

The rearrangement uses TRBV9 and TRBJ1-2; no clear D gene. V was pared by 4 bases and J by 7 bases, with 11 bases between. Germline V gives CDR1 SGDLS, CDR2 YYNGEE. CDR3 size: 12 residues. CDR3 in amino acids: CASSSLGPGYTF. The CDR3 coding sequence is TGTGCCAGCAGCTCCCTTGGGCCTGGCTACACCTTC.

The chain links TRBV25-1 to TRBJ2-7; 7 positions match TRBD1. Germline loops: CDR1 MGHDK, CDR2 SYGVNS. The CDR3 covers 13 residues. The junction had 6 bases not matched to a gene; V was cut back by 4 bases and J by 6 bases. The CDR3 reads CASSVSGTAEQYF. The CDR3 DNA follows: TGTGCCAGCAGTGTCTCCGGGACAGCCGAGCAGTACTTC.

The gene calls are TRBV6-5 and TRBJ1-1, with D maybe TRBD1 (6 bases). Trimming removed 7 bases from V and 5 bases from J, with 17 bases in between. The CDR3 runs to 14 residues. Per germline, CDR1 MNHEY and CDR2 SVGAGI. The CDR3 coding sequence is TGTGCCAGCACCCTTACAGGGCCAACAACTGAAGCTTTCTTT. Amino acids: CASTLTGPTTEAFF.

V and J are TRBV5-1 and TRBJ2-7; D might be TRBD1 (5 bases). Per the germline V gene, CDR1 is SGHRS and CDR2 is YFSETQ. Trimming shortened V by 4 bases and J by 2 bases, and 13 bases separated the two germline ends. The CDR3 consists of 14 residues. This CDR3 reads CASSQSSGPYEQYF. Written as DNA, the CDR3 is TGCGCCAGCAGCCAGAGCTCAGGGCCCTACGAGCAGTACTTC.

This chain's CDR3 is CASSLSQGTTGELFF. CDR3 nucleotide sequence: TGCGCCAGCAGCTTGTCACAGGGGACCACCGGGGAGCTGTTTTTT. The V call is TRBV5-1, the J call TRBJ2-2; 7 bases fit TRBD1. V shed 1 base, J shed 4 bases, and the junction held 4 bases outside the gene matches. The CDR3 runs 15 residues. CDR1 is SGHRS, CDR2 YFSETQ, per germline.

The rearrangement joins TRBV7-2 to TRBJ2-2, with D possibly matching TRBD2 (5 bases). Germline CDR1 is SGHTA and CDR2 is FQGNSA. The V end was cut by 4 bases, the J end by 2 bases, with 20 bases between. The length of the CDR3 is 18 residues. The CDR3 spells CASSSRAGERTNTGELFF. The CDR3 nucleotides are TGTGCCAGCAGCTCCCGCGCCGGGGAGAGGACCAACACCGGGGAGCTGTTTTTT.

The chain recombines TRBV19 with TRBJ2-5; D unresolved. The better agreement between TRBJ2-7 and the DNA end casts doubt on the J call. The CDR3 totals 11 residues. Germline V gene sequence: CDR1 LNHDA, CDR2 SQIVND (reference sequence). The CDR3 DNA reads TGTGCCAGCAGTCGAGGCTACGAGCAGTACTTC. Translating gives CASSRGYEQYF.

CDR3 sequence: CASSLDRGLAGELFF. The CDR3 coding sequence is TGTGCCAGCAGCTTAGACAGGGGGCTAGCCGGGGAGCTGTTTTTT. The chain recombines TRBV5-6 with TRBJ2-2, with TRBD1 matching 10 bases. Germline V gives CDR1 SGHDT, CDR2 YYEEEE. V shed 2 bases, J shed 6 bases, and the junction held 4 bases outside the gene matches. The CDR3 extends over 15 amino acids.

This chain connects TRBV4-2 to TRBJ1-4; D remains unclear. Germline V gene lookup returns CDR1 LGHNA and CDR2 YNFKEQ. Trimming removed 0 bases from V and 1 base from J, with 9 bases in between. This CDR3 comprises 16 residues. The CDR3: CASSQDRKETNEKLFF. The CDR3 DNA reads TGTGCCAGCAGCCAAGATAGAAAAGAAACTAATGAAAAACTGTTTTTT.

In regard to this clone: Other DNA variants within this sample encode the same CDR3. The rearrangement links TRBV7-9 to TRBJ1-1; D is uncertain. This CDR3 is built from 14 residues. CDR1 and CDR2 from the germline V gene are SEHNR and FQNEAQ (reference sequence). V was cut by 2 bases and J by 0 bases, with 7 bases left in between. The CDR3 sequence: CASSLYGMNTEAFF. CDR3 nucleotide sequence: TGTGCCAGCAGCTTATACGGTATGAACACTGAAGCTTTCTTT.

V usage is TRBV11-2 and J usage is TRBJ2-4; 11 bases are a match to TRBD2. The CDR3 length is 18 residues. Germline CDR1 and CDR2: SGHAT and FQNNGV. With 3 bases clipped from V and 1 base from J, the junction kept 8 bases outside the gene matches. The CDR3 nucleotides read TGTGCCAGCAGCTTTAGAATAGCGGGGGGGCGGGCCAAAAACATTCAGTACTTC. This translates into CASSFRIAGGRAKNIQYF. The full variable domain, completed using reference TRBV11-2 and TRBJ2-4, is EAGVAQSPRYKIIEKRQSVAFWCNPISGHATLYWYQQILGQGPKLLIQFQNNGVVDDSQLPKDRFSAERLKGVDSTLKIQPAKLEDSAVYLCASSFRIAGGRAKNIQYFGAGTRLSVL.

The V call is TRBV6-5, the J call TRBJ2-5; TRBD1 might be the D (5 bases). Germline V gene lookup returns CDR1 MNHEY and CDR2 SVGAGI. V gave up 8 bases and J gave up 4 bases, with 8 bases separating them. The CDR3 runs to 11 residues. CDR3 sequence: CASRQGETQYF. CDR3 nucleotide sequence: TGTGCCAGCCGGCAGGGAGAGACCCAGTACTTC.